The 12 T cell receptor beta chains below were found in one sample sequenced in a study of CD8 T cells in ankylosing spondylitis listed by TCRdb under 2017. Library construction relied on 5' RACE. This sample was sequenced with an Illumina HiSeq 2500. The public reads were reanalyzed by TCRdb: fastp trimming at Q25, MiXCR alignment, in-frame beta chains only. Duplicate CDR3 protein sequences are folded into a single record with the most common DNA and genes. The sample contains 200,000 to 300,000 distinct CDR3 sequences, roughly 25% of them found a single time. 0.5% to 0.75% of the sample is in the top ten clones. Sequencing was carried out using blood, either unsorted or a sorted T cell fraction (not recorded which). The receptors shown here come from a male donor with ankylosing spondylitis or in good health (not recorded which).

The V gene is TRBV6-5, the J gene TRBJ2-3, with TRBD2 matching over 9 bases. This CDR3 has 17 amino acids. Per the germline V gene, CDR1 is MNHEY and CDR2 is SVGAGI. V shed 3 bases and J 6 bases; nucleotides not matched to a gene: 13. CDR3 sequence reads: CASSYLRGGQWLDTQYF. DNA of the CDR3: TGTGCCAGCAGTTATCTGCGGGGGGGCCAATGGTTGGATACGCAGTATTTT.

This clonotype was detected ten times or more. The chain links TRBV20-1 to TRBJ2-7; TRBD1 might be the D (5 bases). CDR3 length: 13 residues. Germline V gene data show CDR1 as DFQATT and CDR2 as SNEGSKA (reference sequence). V lost 5 bases and J 3 bases, leaving 14 bases between the germline ends. The CDR3, as DNA: TGCAGTGCTGAACCCTCAGGGTACTACGAGCAGTACTTC. This gives the protein CSAEPSGYYEQYF.

In its sample, this clonotype was seen a few times. The chain uses TRBV18 and TRBJ1-1; no clear D gene. The V gene lost 1 base and the J gene lost 2 bases, with 11 bases spanning the gap. This CDR3 comprises 15 residues. Germline values: CDR1 KGHSH, CDR2 LQKENI. In nucleotides, the CDR3 is TGTGCCAGCTCACCACGGTTAGAACGCAACACTGAAGCTTTCTTT. It codes for CASSPRLERNTEAFF.

J is TRBJ2-1 and V is TRBV7-9; D possibly uses TRBD1 or TRBD2 (5 bases each). The CDR3 consists of 15 residues. From germline, CDR1 is SEHNR and CDR2 FQNEAQ (reference sequence). The V end was cut by 3 bases, the J end by 0 bases, with 9 bases between. CDR3 DNA: TGTGCCAGCAGCTTCCGGGACCCCTCCTACAATGAGCAGTTCTTC. This sequence encodes CASSFRDPSYNEQFF.

There are a few counts of this clonotype. The J gene is TRBJ2-7, the V gene TRBV10-3; no clear D. The V and J ends lost 0 bases and 3 bases respectively, with 9 bases between them. This CDR3 has 14 residues. From germline, CDR1 is ENHRY and CDR2 SYGVKD. CDR3 in amino acids: CAISESGIGYEQYF. The CDR3 DNA is TGTGCCATCAGTGAGTCTGGGATTGGCTACGAGCAGTACTTC.

V gene TRBV20-1 combines with J gene TRBJ2-5; the match to TRBD1 covers 9 bases. Germline V gene data show CDR1 as DFQATT and CDR2 as SNEGSKA (reference sequence). The CDR3 sequence is 14 residues long. The junction had 9 bases not matched to a gene; V was cut back by 6 bases and J by 4 bases. The CDR3 nucleotides are TGCAGTGCCGAAACAGGGGGCAAGGGAGAGACCCAGTACTTC. Protein sequence: CSAETGGKGETQYF.

This clonotype was seen at least ten times. The chain recombines TRBV5-1 with TRBJ2-1; D is uncertain. Germline CDR1 is SGHRS and CDR2 is YFSETQ. Deletions cut 0 bases from V and 3 bases from J, with 10 bases between. The CDR3 contains 15 residues. CDR3 sequence: CASSLATPLYNEQFF. CDR3 DNA: TGCGCCAGCAGCTTGGCCACCCCCCTCTACAATGAGCAGTTCTTC.

This clonotype has a count of ten or more. The rearrangement uses TRBV20-1 and TRBJ1-5; no clear D gene. With 3 bases removed from V and 0 bases from J, the gap between germline ends came to 12 bases. CDR1 is DFQATT, CDR2 SNEGSKA, per germline (reference sequence). This CDR3 region has 15 residues. CDR3 DNA: TGCAGTGCTAGTGAGGTTTTCTTTAGCAATCAGCCCCAGCATTTT. This gives the protein CSASEVFFSNQPQHF.

Ten or more counts support this clonotype. The V gene is TRBV20-1, the J gene TRBJ2-5, with TRBD1 as a possible D gene (5 bases). In germline, CDR1 is DFQATT, CDR2 SNEGSKA (reference sequence). The CDR3 contains 12 residues. V shed 3 bases and J shed 2 bases, with 7 bases lying between them. CDR3 DNA: TGCAGTGCTAGGACAGATCAAGAGACCCAGTACTTC. Encoded protein: CSARTDQETQYF.

This clonotype was seen at least ten times. Here the CDR3 DNA reads TGTGCCAGCAGGGAGTACAATGAGCAGTTCTTC. This gives the protein CASREYNEQFF. This sequence joins TRBV28 and TRBJ2-1; no reliable D call. Per germline, CDR1 MDHEN and CDR2 SYDVKM. The length of the CDR3 is 11 residues. V shed 6 bases and J shed 4 bases, with 4 bases lying between them.

At least ten counts were recorded for this clonotype. The J gene is TRBJ1-1, the V gene TRBV20-1; D is ambiguous. V was cut by 7 bases and J by 5 bases, with 14 bases left in between. This CDR3 is 12 amino acids long. From germline, CDR1 is DFQATT and CDR2 SNEGSKA (reference sequence). The CDR3 loop reads CSVIEGRTEAFF. CDR3 nucleotides: TGCAGTGTGATTGAGGGAAGGACTGAAGCTTTCTTT.

This clonotype was counted only a few times. V gene TRBV20-1 combines with J gene TRBJ2-4; perhaps TRBD2 as D (7 bases). Trimming removed 5 bases from V and 0 bases from J, with 20 bases in between. The CDR3 spans 17 residues. The germline V gene has CDR1 DFQATT and CDR2 SNEGSKA (reference sequence). The CDR3 DNA reads as TGCAGTGCTGCGGGTTTTGCGGGGGCCACAGCCAAAAACATTCAGTACTTC. This encodes CSAAGFAGATAKNIQYF.